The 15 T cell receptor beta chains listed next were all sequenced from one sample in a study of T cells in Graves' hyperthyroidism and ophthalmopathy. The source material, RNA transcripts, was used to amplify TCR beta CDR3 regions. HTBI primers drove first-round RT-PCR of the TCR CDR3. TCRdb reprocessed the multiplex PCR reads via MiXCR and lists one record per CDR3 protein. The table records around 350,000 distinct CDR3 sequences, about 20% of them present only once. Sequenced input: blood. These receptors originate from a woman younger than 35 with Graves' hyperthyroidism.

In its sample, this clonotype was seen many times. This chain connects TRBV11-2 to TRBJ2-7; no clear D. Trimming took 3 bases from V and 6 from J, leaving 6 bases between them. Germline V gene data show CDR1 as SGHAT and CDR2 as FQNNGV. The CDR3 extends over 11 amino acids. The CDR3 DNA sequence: TGTGCCAGCAGCTTCGCCAGCGAGCAGTACTTC. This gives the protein CASSFASEQYF.

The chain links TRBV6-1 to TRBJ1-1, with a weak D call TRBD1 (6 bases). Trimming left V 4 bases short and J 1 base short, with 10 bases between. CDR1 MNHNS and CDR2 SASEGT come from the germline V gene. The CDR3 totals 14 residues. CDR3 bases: TGTGCCAGCAGTGTACAGGGCCCGAACACTGAAGCTTTCTTT. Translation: CASSVQGPNTEAFF.

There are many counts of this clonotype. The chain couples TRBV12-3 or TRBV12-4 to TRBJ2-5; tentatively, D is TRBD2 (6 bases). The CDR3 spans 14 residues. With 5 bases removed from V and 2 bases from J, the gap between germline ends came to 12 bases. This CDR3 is CASSILSGQETQYF. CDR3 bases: TGTGCCAGCAGTATACTGAGCGGGCAAGAGACCCAGTACTTC.

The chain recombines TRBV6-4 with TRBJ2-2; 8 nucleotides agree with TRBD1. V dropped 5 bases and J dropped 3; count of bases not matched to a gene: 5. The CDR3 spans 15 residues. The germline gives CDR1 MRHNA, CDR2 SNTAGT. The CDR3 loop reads CASSTGQGDTGELFF. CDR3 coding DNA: TGTGCCAGCAGTACTGGACAGGGCGACACCGGGGAGCTGTTTTTT.

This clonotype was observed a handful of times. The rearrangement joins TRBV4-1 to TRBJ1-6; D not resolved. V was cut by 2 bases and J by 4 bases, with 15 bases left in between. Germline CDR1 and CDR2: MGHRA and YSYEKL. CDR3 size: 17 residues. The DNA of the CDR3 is TGCGCCAGCAGCCAAAGGGAGGGAGTTGCGTATAATTCACCCCTCCACTTT. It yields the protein CASSQREGVAYNSPLHF.

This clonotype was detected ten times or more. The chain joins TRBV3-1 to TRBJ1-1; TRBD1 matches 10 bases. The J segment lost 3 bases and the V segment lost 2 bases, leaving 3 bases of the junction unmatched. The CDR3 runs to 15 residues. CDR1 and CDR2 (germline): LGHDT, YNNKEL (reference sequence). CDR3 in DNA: TGTGCCAGCAGCCAAAGAGGGACAGGGGACACTGAAGCTTTCTTT. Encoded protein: CASSQRGTGDTEAFF.

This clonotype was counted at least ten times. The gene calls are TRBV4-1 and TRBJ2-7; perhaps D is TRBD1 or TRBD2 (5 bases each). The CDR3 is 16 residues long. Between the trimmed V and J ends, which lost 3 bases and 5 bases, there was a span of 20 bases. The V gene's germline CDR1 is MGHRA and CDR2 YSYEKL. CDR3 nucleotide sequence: TGCGCCAGCAGCCATCCCACCGGGACGCCGGCTAACGAGCAGTACTTC. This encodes CASSHPTGTPANEQYF.

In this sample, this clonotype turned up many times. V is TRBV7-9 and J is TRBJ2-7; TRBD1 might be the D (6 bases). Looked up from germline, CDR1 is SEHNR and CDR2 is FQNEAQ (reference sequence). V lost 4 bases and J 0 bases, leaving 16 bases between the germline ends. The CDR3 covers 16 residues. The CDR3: CASSSPSKGVSYEQYF. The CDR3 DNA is TGTGCCAGCAGCTCACCGTCGAAGGGGGTCTCCTACGAGCAGTACTTC.

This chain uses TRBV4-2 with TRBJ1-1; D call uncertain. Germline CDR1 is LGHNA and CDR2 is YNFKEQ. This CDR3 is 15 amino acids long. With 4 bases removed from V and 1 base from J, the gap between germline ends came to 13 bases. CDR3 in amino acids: CASSLKIGANTEAFF. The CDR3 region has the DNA TGTGCCAGCAGCCTGAAAATAGGTGCGAACACTGAAGCTTTCTTT.

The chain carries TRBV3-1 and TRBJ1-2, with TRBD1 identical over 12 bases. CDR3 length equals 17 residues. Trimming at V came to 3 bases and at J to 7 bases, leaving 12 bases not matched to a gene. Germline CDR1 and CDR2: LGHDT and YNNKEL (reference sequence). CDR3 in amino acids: CASSQGNWGTGGSGYTF. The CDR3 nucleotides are TGTGCCAGCAGCCAGGGTAACTGGGGGACAGGGGGCAGTGGCTACACCTTC.

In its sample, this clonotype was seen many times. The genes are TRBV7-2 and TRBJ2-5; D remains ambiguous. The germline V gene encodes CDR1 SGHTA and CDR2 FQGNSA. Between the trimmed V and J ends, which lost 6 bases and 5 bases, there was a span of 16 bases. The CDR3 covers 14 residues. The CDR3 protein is CASRSRQRAETQYF. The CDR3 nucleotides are TGTGCCAGCAGATCCCGTCAGCGAGCGGAGACCCAGTACTTC.

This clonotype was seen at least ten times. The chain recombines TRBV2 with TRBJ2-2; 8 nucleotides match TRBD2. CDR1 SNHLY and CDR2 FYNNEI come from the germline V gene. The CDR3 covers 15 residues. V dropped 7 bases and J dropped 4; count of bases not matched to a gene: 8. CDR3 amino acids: CASTPGLAGTGELFF. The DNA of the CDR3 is TGTGCCAGCACCCCGGGGCTAGCGGGCACCGGGGAGCTGTTTTTT.

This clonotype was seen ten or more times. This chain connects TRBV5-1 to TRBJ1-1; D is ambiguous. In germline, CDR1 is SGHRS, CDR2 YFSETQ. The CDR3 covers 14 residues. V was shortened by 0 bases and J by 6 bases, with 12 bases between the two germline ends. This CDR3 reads CASSLEAPTAEAFF. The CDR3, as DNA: TGCGCCAGCAGCTTGGAGGCCCCCACGGCTGAAGCTTTCTTT.

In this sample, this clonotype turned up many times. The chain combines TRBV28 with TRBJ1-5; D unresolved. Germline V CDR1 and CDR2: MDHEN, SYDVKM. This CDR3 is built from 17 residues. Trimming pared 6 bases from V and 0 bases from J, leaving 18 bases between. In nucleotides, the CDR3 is TGTGCCAGCAGGCAATTCGGGCCGATCTATAGCAATCAGCCCCAGCATTTT. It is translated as CASRQFGPIYSNQPQHF.

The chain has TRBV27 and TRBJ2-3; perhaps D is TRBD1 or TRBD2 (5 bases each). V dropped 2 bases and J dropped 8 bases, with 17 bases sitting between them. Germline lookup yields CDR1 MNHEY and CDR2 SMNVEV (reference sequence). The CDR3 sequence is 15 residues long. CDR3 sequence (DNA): TGTGCCAGCAGTTTAGGGGGTGGGGCTGGGGGTACGCAGTATTTT. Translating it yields CASSLGGGAGGTQYF.